There are many counts of the clone carrying this T cell receptor beta chain. The source of the sample is a study of human T cells and chemical hapten exposure. MiXCR was run by TCRdb on the RACE reads, yielding one entry per CDR3 protein. The sample includes 200,000 to 300,000 distinct CDR3 sequences, 7.5% to 9% of them seen just once. Time point of the sample: pre-sensitization, week 0. Treatment meaning: therapeutic diphenylcyclopropenone sensitization with weekly scalp DPC. V was shortened by 3 bases and J by 2 bases, with 15 bases between the two germline ends. The CDR3 has 15 amino acids. CDR1 and CDR2 from the germline V gene are SGHKS and YYEKEE (reference sequence).

The source is a middle-aged woman with alopecia areata. Some clones in this sample may be carry-over from other donors' samples. The rearrangement uses TRBV5-5 and TRBJ2-7; weak D call: TRBD2 (7 bases). Source: whole blood, taken in connection with sensitization to the hapten diphenylcyclopropenone (DPC). The CDR3 spells CASSWGASGPYEQYF. The CDR3 DNA reads as TGTGCCAGCAGCTGGGGGGCTAGCGGACCCTACGAGCAGTACTTC.